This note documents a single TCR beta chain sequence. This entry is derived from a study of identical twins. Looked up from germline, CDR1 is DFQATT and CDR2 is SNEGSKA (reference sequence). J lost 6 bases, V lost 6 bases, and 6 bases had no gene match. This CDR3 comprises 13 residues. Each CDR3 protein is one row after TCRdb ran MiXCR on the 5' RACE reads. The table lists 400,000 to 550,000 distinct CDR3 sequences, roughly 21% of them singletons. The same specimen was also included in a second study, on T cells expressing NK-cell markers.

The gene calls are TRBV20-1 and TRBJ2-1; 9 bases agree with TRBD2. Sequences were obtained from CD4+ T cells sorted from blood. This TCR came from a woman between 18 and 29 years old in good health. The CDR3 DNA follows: TGCAGTGCCCAGCGGGGGGCACTCAATGAGCAGTTCTTC. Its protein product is CSAQRGALNEQFF.